This T cell receptor beta chain was sequenced in a study of T cell responses to AZD1222 COVID-19 vaccine. Study findings and constraints: Sampling that yielded the repertoires occurred only after the peak T cell response.

The repertoire was sequenced with immunoSEQ multiplex PCR; TCRdb's copy has only in-frame clones and lacks some. The table includes 170,000 or so clones, 85% to 95% detected once. Concerning this clone itself: Its specificity is unknown.

The CDR3 has 13 amino acids. The V segment lost 6 bases and the J segment 5 bases; nucleotides outside the gene matches: 6. Germline lookup yields CDR1 MNHNY and CDR2 SVGAGI (reference sequence). The sequence was collected from an adult in good health. The chain employs TRBV6-6 and TRBJ2-7; 8 nucleotides match TRBD1. Sample: peripheral blood, taken on day 0 of AZD1222 vaccination. For the CDR3, the DNA is TGTGCCAGCAGATATACAGGGGGAAACGAGCAGTACTTC. Protein: CASRYTGGNEQYF.